The TCR beta chain under discussion was sequenced for a study of cytomegalovirus exposure and HLA in healthy donors. The table came from immunoSEQ multiplex PCR; TCRdb's copy has only in-frame clones and leaves some out. Of 150,000 to 200,000 clones in the sample, over 65% are singletons; the top ten hold less than 8.5%. Study-wide results and limits: According to a later analysis, TCR clusters from the first cohort tended to co-occur in the 120 or so validation repertoires. Most TCR sequences proved rare, with some public TCRs found in many donors. In vitro assays verified that three CMV-associated chains recognized CMV antigens specifically. Reportedly, cytomegalovirus status was diagnosed with high sensitivity and specificity.

For this clone: Its antigen remains unknown.

The CDR3 runs to 12 residues. Germline CDR1 MRHNA, CDR2 SNTAGT. V lost 10 bases, J lost 6 bases, and 15 bases lay in between. The V and J genes are TRBV6-4 and TRBJ1-2; no definite D call. The clonotype originates from a man between 18 and 29 years old in good health and CMV-seropositive. The sequenced sample was PBMCs. The CDR3 sequence: CATYKQEDGYTF. The CDR3 nucleotides read TGTGCCACCTATAAGCAGGAGGATGGCTACACCTTC.